This T cell receptor (beta chain) was captured in a study of T cells in Graves' hyperthyroidism and ophthalmopathy. CDR3 length: 14 residues. Germline V gives CDR1 MGHRA, CDR2 YSYEKL. V lost 3 bases and J 1 base, leaving 9 bases between the germline ends. What was amplified from RNA transcripts were TCR beta CDR3 regions. The TCR CDR3 first-round RT-PCR relied on the HTBI primer set. TCRdb analysed the multiplex PCR reads with MiXCR anew, one entry per CDR3 protein. The sample consists of hundreds of thousands of distinct CDR3 sequences, about 20% of them appearing once. The sample was blood. This receptor was obtained from a man aged 35 to 55 with Graves' ophthalmopathy. The V call is TRBV4-1, the J call TRBJ1-1; D call uncertain. CDR3 amino acids: CASSQAGKNTEAFF. The CDR3 nucleotides are TGCGCCAGCAGCCAGGCCGGGAAGAACACTGAAGCTTTCTTT.